Included here is one T cell receptor beta chain sequence, with context. The target antigen is unknown. This specimen belongs to a study of cytomegalovirus exposure and HLA in healthy donors. V shed 2 bases and J shed 10 bases, with 18 bases lying between them. CDR1 SEHNR and CDR2 FQNEAQ come from the germline V gene (reference sequence). This CDR3 is built from 15 residues. Findings and caveats of the study: TCR beta V segments were, for the most part, productive about 87% or about 30% of the time in an earlier analysis. In vitro, three CMV-associated chains proved specific for CMV antigens. Judged likely to be a sequencing artifact was a cluster of highly shared sequence variants. Among immune exposure information, only CMV serostatus was available.

The study ran its PCR with 60 Vbeta and 13 Jbeta primers. The assay was immunoSEQ multiplex PCR, and TCRdb's table has in-frame clones only and misses some. This table holds 50,000 or so clones, around 81% found once. The chain carries TRBV7-9 and TRBJ2-1; D may be TRBD2 (6 bases). The sequencing sample was made of PBMCs. The TCR originated in a boy aged 5-17 years in good health and CMV-seropositive. The CDR3 region is CASSLRRGDTMEQFF. DNA for the CDR3: TGTGCCAGCAGCTTAAGGCGGGGTGACACAATGGAGCAGTTCTTC.